This TCR beta chain was profiled in a study of OX40 agonist ivuxolimab in advanced cancers. The repertoire was sequenced with immunoSEQ multiplex PCR; TCRdb's copy has only in-frame clones and lacks some. The sample records 60,000 to 90,000 clones, 84% being singletons. The origin of this receptor is an adult with an advanced solid tumor such as melanoma, head and neck, liver or kidney cancer. The sequencing used CD4+ or CD8+ T cells sorted from blood, collected in a trial of the OX40 agonist ivuxolimab.

Here the CDR3 DNA reads TGTGCCAGCTCACCTGTCGGTACAGGGGGGAACTATGGCTACACCTTC. Translating gives CASSPVGTGGNYGYTF. V gene TRBV18 combines with J gene TRBJ1-2; 8 bases agree with TRBD1. The CDR3 spans 16 residues. Trimming at V came to 3 bases and at J to 2 bases, leaving 8 bases not matched to a gene. The germline V gene encodes CDR1 KGHSH and CDR2 LQKENI.